Following are 10 T cell receptor beta chains from one sample sequenced in a study of blood T cell repertoires in COVID-19. Libraries were prepared by immunoSEQ multiplex PCR; TCRdb keeps only in-frame clonotypes and omits some of them. The table has around 65,000 clones, about 80% seen once; the top ten hold 15% to 20%. The sequencing sample was made of peripheral blood. Receptors originate from a man at least 80 years old with active COVID-19.

This clone was found a few times. Other DNA sequences in the sample encode the same CDR3. The rearrangement links TRBV5-4 to TRBJ1-2, with TRBD1 identical over 9 bases. Germline-derived CDR1 and CDR2 are SGHNT and YYREEE (reference sequence). V lost 4 bases and J lost 2; bases outside the gene matches: 3. The CDR3 consists of 14 residues. The chain's CDR3 is CASSGGTGNYGYTF. The CDR3 coding sequence is TGTGCCAGCAGCGGGGGGACAGGGAACTATGGCTACACCTTC.

The table lists this clone with a few counts. The V and J genes are TRBV6-6 and TRBJ2-1, with a possible D match to TRBD2 (6 bases). The CDR3 consists of 17 residues. Per the germline V gene, CDR1 is MNHNY and CDR2 is SVGAGI (reference sequence). Between the trimmed V and J ends, which lost 5 bases and 8 bases, there was a span of 25 bases. The CDR3 DNA reads as TGTGCCAGCAGTGGATCAGGAGACGGGAGAATTTCGTATGAGCAGTTCTTC. This sequence encodes CASSGSGDGRISYEQFF.

Only one count was recorded for this clone. This chain connects TRBV28 to TRBJ1-2; D might be TRBD1 (6 bases). Deletions cut 5 bases from V and 2 bases from J, with 21 bases between. Germline V gene data show CDR1 as MDHEN and CDR2 as SYDVKM. This CDR3 has 17 residues. The CDR3 protein is CASSISGPGQQNYGYTF. The CDR3 bases are TGTGCCAGCAGTATATCAGGGCCGGGACAACAGAACTATGGCTACACCTTC.

V gene TRBV5-4 combines with J gene TRBJ2-1, with D perhaps matching TRBD1 (5 bases). This CDR3 contains 17 residues. V was shortened by 0 bases and J by 8 bases, with 21 bases between the two germline ends. Looked up from germline, CDR1 is SGHNT and CDR2 is YYREEE (reference sequence). CDR3 nucleotides: TGTGCCAGCAGCTTGGTAGTGGGGCAGGGCGGATTGGATGAGCAGTTCTTC. This codes for CASSLVVGQGGLDEQFF.

The chain has TRBV4-3 and TRBJ2-1; TRBD2 matches at 8 bases. Germline trimming cut 1 base from V and 15 bases from J; bases unmatched to any gene: 8. Germline loops: CDR1 LGHNA, CDR2 YSLEER. The CDR3 is 13 amino acids. CDR3 protein: CASSQVSGLEWFF. The CDR3 nucleotides are TGCGCCAGCAGCCAAGTGTCGGGACTAGAATGGTTCTTC.

The chain carries TRBV5-4 and TRBJ1-2; 10 bases agree with TRBD1. The CDR3 is made up of 14 amino acids. Germline loops: CDR1 SGHNT, CDR2 YYREEE (reference sequence). The J segment lost 3 bases and the V segment lost 4 bases, leaving 3 bases of the junction unmatched. The CDR3 loop reads CASSPGTGDYGYTF. CDR3 nucleotides: TGTGCCAGCAGCCCCGGGACAGGGGACTATGGCTACACCTTC.

The genes are TRBV12-5 and TRBJ2-7; TRBD2 matches at 7 bases. Germline trimming cut 2 bases from V and 3 bases from J; bases unmatched to any gene: 10. From germline, CDR1 is LGHNT and CDR2 FRNRAP. The CDR3 extends over 16 amino acids. DNA for the CDR3: TGTGCTAGTGGTTTGCCACATGGGACTACAATCTACGAGCAGTACTTC. This sequence encodes CASGLPHGTTIYEQYF. The full variable domain, with the rest looked up from reference TRBV12-5 and TRBJ2-7, is DARVTQTPRHKVTEMGQEVTMRCQPILGHNTVFWYRQTMMQGLELLAYFRNRAPLDDSGMPKDRFSAEMPDATLATLKIQPSEPRDSAVYFCASGLPHGTTIYEQYFGPGTRLTVT.

This sequence joins TRBV15 and TRBJ2-1; 10 nucleotides match TRBD2. This CDR3 comprises 18 residues. CDR1 LNHNV and CDR2 YYDKDF come from the germline V gene (reference sequence). After removal of 1 base from V and 7 bases from J, the junction contained 13 bases not matched to a gene. The CDR3 region has the DNA TGTGCCACCAGCAGAGCAGCGGGAGGGGGGATGGTGCGGAATGAGCAGTTCTTC. Its translation: CATSRAAGGGMVRNEQFF.

This clone was counted a single time. This chain uses TRBV15 with TRBJ1-2, with 11 bases that match TRBD1. In germline, CDR1 is LNHNV, CDR2 YYDKDF (reference sequence). This CDR3 contains 15 residues. V shed 0 bases and J 7 bases; nucleotides not matched to a gene: 4. The CDR3 loop reads CATSRDGTGGRGYTF. The CDR3 bases are TGTGCCACCAGCAGAGATGGGACAGGGGGACGTGGCTACACCTTC.

The chain is built from TRBV27 and TRBJ2-7; TRBD1 aligns across 8 bases. J gave up 5 bases and V 5 bases, and 8 bases lay outside the gene matches. The CDR3 runs to 14 residues. Germline V lookup: CDR1 MNHEY, CDR2 SMNVEV (reference sequence). As DNA, the CDR3 is TGTGCCAGCAGTAAATCCGGGACAGGCAACGAGCAGTACTTC. Its protein is CASSKSGTGNEQYF.